The 30 T cell receptor beta chains listed next were all sequenced from one sample in a study of blood T cell repertoires in COVID-19 (dated by TCRdb to about 2020). Receptor amplification or capture employed the immunoSEQ multiplex PCR assay. The clones in this table, taken by TCRdb from immuneACCESS, are in-frame only. Not every clone is retained; where verified, under half of the shortfall comes from an unresolved V gene, and the cause of the rest is unknown. Counted in this sample were fewer than 500,000 clones; around 89% of them appeared once. Around 0.97% of the sample is in the top ten clones. Sequences were obtained from PBMCs or T cells enriched from blood (not recorded which). The source of these receptors is a woman in her thirties with acute COVID-19.

This clone was seen a single time. This chain connects TRBV9 to TRBJ1-1; D gene uncertain. Germline loops: CDR1 SGDLS, CDR2 YYNGEE. CDR3 length equals 14 residues. V was shortened by 0 bases and J by 4 bases, with 10 bases between the two germline ends. The CDR3 protein is CASSVDRDRTEAFF. In nucleotides, the CDR3 is TGTGCCAGCAGCGTAGACCGGGATCGCACTGAAGCTTTCTTT.

The chain joins TRBV12-3 or TRBV12-4 to TRBJ2-1, with 9 bases aligning to TRBD1. V shed 4 bases and J 8 bases; nucleotides not matched to a gene: 3. The CDR3 is 13 amino acids. CDR3 bases: TGTGCCAGCAGTTACAGGGGGCTCGATGAGCAGTTCTTC. Its protein product is CASSYRGLDEQFF.

The chain employs TRBV5-1 and TRBJ1-6; D might be TRBD1 (6 bases). Trimming left V 0 bases short and J 10 bases short, with 11 bases between. CDR3 length: 14 amino acids. Looked up from germline, CDR1 is SGHRS and CDR2 is YFSETQ. The CDR3 DNA sequence: TGCGCCAGCAGCTTGGAAGCGGGGGGCTCACCCCTCCACTTT. Translation gives CASSLEAGGSPLHF. Filled out from reference TRBV5-1 and TRBJ1-6, the complete variable domain reads KAGVTQTPRYLIKTRGQQVTLSCSPISGHRSVSWYQQTPGQGLQFLFEYFSETQRNKGNFPGRFSGRQFSNSRSEMNVSTLELGDSALYLCASSLEAGGSPLHFGNGTRLTVT.

The rearrangement links TRBV7-9 to TRBJ1-3, with a weak D call TRBD1 (5 bases). V lost 0 bases, J lost 3 bases, and 21 bases lay in between. Germline-derived CDR1 and CDR2 are SEHNR and FQNEAQ (reference sequence). This CDR3 contains 19 residues. Here the CDR3 DNA reads TGTGCCAGCAGCTTAGCGCAACGGCCCGGGGTCGGGGGTGGAAACACCATATATTTT. Translation gives CASSLAQRPGVGGGNTIYF. Full variable domain (missing parts from reference TRBV7-9 and TRBJ1-3): DTGVSQNPRHKITKRGQNVTFRCDPISEHNRLYWYRQTLGQGPEFLTYFQNEAQLEKSRLLSDRFSAERPKGSFSTLEIQRTEQGDSAMYLCASSLAQRPGVGGGNTIYFGEGSWLTVV.

V and J are TRBV7-9 and TRBJ2-1; a possible D gene is TRBD2 (5 bases). Trimming pared 6 bases from V and 5 bases from J, leaving 11 bases between. The CDR3 is 13 amino acids. Germline CDR1 reads SEHNR; CDR2 reads FQNEAQ (reference sequence). The CDR3 bases are TGTGCCAGCAGGGCGAGGGTAAACAATGAGCAGTTCTTC. It yields the protein CASRARVNNEQFF.

This chain links TRBV6-2 or TRBV6-3 with TRBJ2-7, with D perhaps TRBD1 (6 bases). The CDR3 spans 17 residues. The V gene lost 2 bases and the J gene lost 1 base, with 18 bases spanning the gap. Germline V lookup: CDR1 MNHEY, CDR2 SVGEGT. DNA of the CDR3: TGTGCCAGCAGTTACGGGCTTGACAAAGGGGGTTCCTACGAGCAGTACTTC. This gives the protein CASSYGLDKGGSYEQYF.

The chain links TRBV6-1 to TRBJ2-2, with a weak D call TRBD2 (6 bases). This CDR3 region has 13 residues. From germline, CDR1 is MNHNS and CDR2 SASEGT. With 3 bases removed from V and 7 bases from J, the gap between germline ends came to 9 bases. CDR3 nucleotides: TGTGCCAGCAGTGACCCCGGGGGCGGGGAGCTGTTTTTT. Its protein product is CASSDPGGGELFF.

The chain couples TRBV2 to TRBJ2-3, with 9 bases that match TRBD2. The CDR3 length is 14 residues. Per germline, CDR1 SNHLY and CDR2 FYNNEI. The ends lost 8 bases at V and 2 bases at J; junction bases unmatched: 5. The CDR3 spells CASAPSGNTDTQYF. The CDR3 region has the DNA TGTGCCAGCGCCCCTAGCGGGAACACAGATACGCAGTATTTT. Variable domain in full (rest from reference TRBV2 and TRBJ2-3): EPEVTQTPSHQVTQMGQEVILRCVPISNHLYFYWYRQILGQKVEFLVSFYNNEISEKSEIFDDQFSVERPDGSNFTLKIRSTKLEDSAMYFCASAPSGNTDTQYFGPGTRLTVL.

The table lists this clone with a count of one. The rearrangement joins TRBV7-9 to TRBJ1-1; the D is unclear. Germline CDR1 SEHNR, CDR2 FQNEAQ (reference sequence). There are 11 residues in the CDR3. The V end was cut by 4 bases, the J end by 8 bases, with 8 bases between. The chain's CDR3 is CASSSGIEAFF. Written as DNA, the CDR3 is TGTGCCAGCAGCTCCGGTATAGAAGCTTTCTTT. The full variable domain, in which reference TRBV7-9 and TRBJ1-1 provide the parts outside the CDR3, is DTGVSQNPRHKITKRGQNVTFRCDPISEHNRLYWYRQTLGQGPEFLTYFQNEAQLEKSRLLSDRFSAERPKGSFSTLEIQRTEQGDSAMYLCASSSGIEAFFGQGTRLTVV.

The V gene is TRBV12-5, the J gene TRBJ2-1, with 8 bases lining up with TRBD2. The germline V gene has CDR1 LGHNT and CDR2 FRNRAP. The CDR3 consists of 16 residues. Trimming cost V 5 bases and J 1 base; bases outside gene matches: 7. The CDR3 loop reads CASGPRLASSYNEQFF. Here the CDR3 DNA reads TGTGCTAGTGGTCCCCGACTAGCGTCGTCCTACAATGAGCAGTTCTTC. Full variable domain (remainder filled in from reference TRBV12-5 and TRBJ2-1): DARVTQTPRHKVTEMGQEVTMRCQPILGHNTVFWYRQTMMQGLELLAYFRNRAPLDDSGMPKDRFSAEMPDATLATLKIQPSEPRDSAVYFCASGPRLASSYNEQFFGPGTRLTVL.

This chain connects TRBV20-1 to TRBJ1-1, with 7 bases fitting TRBD1. Germline CDR1 reads DFQATT; CDR2 reads SNEGSKA (reference sequence). The ends lost 3 bases at V and 3 bases at J; junction bases unmatched: 4. The CDR3 is made up of 13 amino acids. CDR3 sequence (DNA): TGCAGTGCTAGTGTCAGGGGGGACACTGAAGCTTTCTTT. This sequence encodes CSASVRGDTEAFF.

In regard to this clone: The sample holds other DNA sequences that translate to the same CDR3. The rearrangement uses TRBV18 and TRBJ2-7, with 8 bases matching TRBD2. V trimming: 1 base; J trimming: 4 bases; junction bases outside the gene matches: 0. Germline values: CDR1 KGHSH, CDR2 LQKENI. The CDR3 consists of 13 residues. The chain's CDR3 is CASSPRGGYEQYF. The CDR3 DNA reads as TGTGCCAGCTCACCACGCGGGGGGTACGAGCAGTACTTC.

The chain uses TRBV28 and TRBJ1-4, with a possible D match to TRBD1 (6 bases). The V end was cut by 4 bases, the J end by 12 bases, with 15 bases between. The CDR3 runs 13 residues. Per the germline V gene, CDR1 is MDHEN and CDR2 is SYDVKM. CDR3 residues: CASSSNRAGELFF. For the CDR3, the DNA is TGTGCCAGCAGTTCCAACAGGGCTGGGGAACTGTTTTTT.

The chain has TRBV28 and TRBJ2-2, with D possibly matching TRBD2 (6 bases). The CDR3 covers 17 residues. Germline CDR1 is MDHEN and CDR2 is SYDVKM. V lost 2 bases and J lost 1, with 14 bases in between. The CDR3 nucleotides read TGTGCCAGCAGTTTACGGTTCCAGGGAGGGAACACCGGGGAGCTGTTTTTT. Its protein product is CASSLRFQGGNTGELFF.

This clone has just a few counts. V usage is TRBV19 and J usage is TRBJ2-3; TRBD1 matches 7 bases. J gave up 2 bases and V 6 bases, and 5 bases lay outside the gene matches. The CDR3 is 14 residues long. CDR1 and CDR2 (germline): LNHDA, SQIVND (reference sequence). The CDR3 DNA reads as TGTGCCAGTAGCCGGACAGGAAACACAGATACGCAGTATTTT. This encodes CASSRTGNTDTQYF.

The V and J genes are TRBV6-5 and TRBJ1-2; TRBD1 might be the D (6 bases). Trimming removed 3 bases at V and 4 bases at J, with 18 bases between. CDR1 MNHEY and CDR2 SVGAGI come from the germline V gene. The CDR3 runs 16 residues. The CDR3 nucleotides read TGTGCCAGCAGTTATGGCGAGGGGGGGCCTTTCTATGGCTACACCTTC. This translates into CASSYGEGGPFYGYTF.

The chain joins TRBV6-5 to TRBJ2-1; 11 bases line up with TRBD2. J lost 6 bases, V lost 8 bases, and 6 bases had no gene match. CDR3 length equals 14 residues. The germline CDR1 and CDR2 sequences are MNHEY and SVGAGI. The CDR3 spells CASGTSGPFNEQFF. The CDR3 DNA follows: TGTGCCAGCGGGACTAGCGGCCCATTCAATGAGCAGTTCTTC.

In this sample, this clone turned up once. V gene TRBV18 combines with J gene TRBJ1-4, with TRBD1 identical over 7 bases. The CDR3 is 15 residues long. The V and J ends lost 3 bases and 4 bases, in that order; junction bases with no gene match: 5. Germline CDR1 is KGHSH and CDR2 is LQKENI. CDR3 sequence (DNA): TGTGCCAGCTCACCCGGGACAGTTGATAATGAAAAACTGTTTTTT. This translates into CASSPGTVDNEKLFF.

The gene calls are TRBV5-1 and TRBJ2-6; D is ambiguous. The germline V and J ends were trimmed by 1 base and 0 bases, with 5 bases remaining between them. The CDR3 sequence is 15 residues long. CDR1 is SGHRS and CDR2 is YFSETQ in the germline V gene. The CDR3 region is CASSLSVSGANVLTF. The CDR3, as DNA: TGCGCCAGCAGCTTGTCGGTCTCTGGGGCCAACGTCCTGACTTTC.

This sequence joins TRBV29-1 and TRBJ2-5; TRBD2 matches at 9 bases. The CDR3 is 14 residues long. The V and J ends lost 1 base and 3 bases, in that order; junction bases with no gene match: 3. Germline CDR1 reads SQVTM; CDR2 reads ANQGSEA. The CDR3 DNA reads as TGCAGCGTTGAAGCCCGGACTAGCGAAGAGACCCAGTACTTC. This codes for CSVEARTSEETQYF.

The V call is TRBV11-3, the J call TRBJ2-1; D remains unclear. The germline V gene has CDR1 SGHNT and CDR2 YENEEA. V lost 6 bases and J lost 0, with 12 bases in between. CDR3 length equals 15 residues. CDR3 DNA sequence: TGTGCCAGCAGTATCGGCCCTAGCTCCTACAATGAGCAGTTCTTC. It translates to CASSIGPSSYNEQFF.

V and J are TRBV2 and TRBJ2-3; maybe TRBD2 (5 bases). With 7 bases removed from V and 2 bases from J, the gap between germline ends came to 19 bases. Looked up from germline, CDR1 is SNHLY and CDR2 is FYNNEI. The CDR3 is 16 amino acids. CDR3 DNA sequence: TGTGCCAGCAAGGACTCTCCGAGGGAGCTCACAGATACGCAGTATTTT. This encodes CASKDSPRELTDTQYF.

The chain combines TRBV2 with TRBJ2-7, with 7 bases fitting TRBD1. This CDR3 contains 15 residues. The germline CDR1 and CDR2 sequences are SNHLY and FYNNEI. The V and J ends lost 4 bases and 7 bases, in that order; junction bases with no gene match: 13. CDR3 in amino acids: CASSGEGQSTREQYF. CDR3 nucleotide sequence: TGTGCCAGCAGTGGAGAGGGACAGTCTACGAGAGAGCAGTACTTC.

V gene TRBV3-1 (or the pseudogene TRBV3-2) combines with J gene TRBJ2-3; maybe TRBD2 (5 bases). V was shortened by 5 bases and J by 1 base, with 13 bases between the two germline ends. Germline CDR1 reads LGHDT; CDR2 reads YNNKEL (reference sequence). The CDR3 has 15 residues. This chain's CDR3 is CASSSPVRGTDTQYF. The CDR3 nucleotides read TGTGCCAGCAGCTCCCCTGTGCGGGGCACAGATACGCAGTATTTT.

The chain joins TRBV5-1 to TRBJ2-1; 12 nucleotides agree with TRBD2. The CDR3 sequence is 17 residues long. Germline values: CDR1 SGHRS, CDR2 YFSETQ. V lost 0 bases and J lost 9; bases outside the gene matches: 10. In nucleotides, the CDR3 is TGCGCCAGCAGCTTGGGCCTATGGACTAGCGGGGCGGGTGAGCAGTTCTTC. Translated: CASSLGLWTSGAGEQFF.

The count of this clone is one. V gene TRBV2 combines with J gene TRBJ2-1, with 9 bases lining up with TRBD1. Germline V CDR1 and CDR2: SNHLY, FYNNEI. V lost 7 bases to trimming and J lost 9 bases; unmatched junction nucleotides: 10. CDR3 length: 14 residues. The CDR3 nucleotides are TGTGCCAGCATCAGGAGACAGGGGGACGGTGAGCAGTTCTTC. Amino acid sequence: CASIRRQGDGEQFF.

CDR3 sequence reads: CASSYTGYEQYF. For the CDR3, the DNA is TGTGCCAGCAGCTATACAGGGTACGAGCAGTACTTC. The chain uses TRBV7-9 and TRBJ2-7, with a tentative D call TRBD1 (6 bases). This CDR3 spans 12 amino acids. V was shortened by 4 bases and J by 4 bases, with 8 bases between the two germline ends. Germline assignment: CDR1 SEHNR and CDR2 FQNEAQ (reference sequence). Drawing the rest from reference TRBV7-9 and TRBJ2-7, the complete variable domain is DTGVSQNPRHKITKRGQNVTFRCDPISEHNRLYWYRQTLGQGPEFLTYFQNEAQLEKSRLLSDRFSAERPKGSFSTLEIQRTEQGDSAMYLCASSYTGYEQYFGPGTRLTVT.

Only a few counts were recorded for this clone. The V gene is TRBV7-2, the J gene TRBJ1-2; weak D call: TRBD1 (5 bases). The germline gives CDR1 SGHTA, CDR2 FQGNSA. Trimming took 7 bases from V and 7 from J, leaving 16 bases between them. This CDR3 region has 13 residues. In DNA form, the CDR3 reads TGTGCCAGCAAGGGGCCAGGGAATGGTGGCTACACCTTC. Residues: CASKGPGNGGYTF.

J is TRBJ2-7 and V is TRBV29-1; weak D call: TRBD2 (5 bases). V lost 3 bases and J 1 base, leaving 10 bases between the germline ends. The CDR3 is 13 amino acids. In germline, CDR1 is SQVTM, CDR2 ANQGSEA. This CDR3 reads CSVDSGESYEQYF. Written as DNA, the CDR3 is TGCAGCGTTGATTCCGGGGAATCCTACGAGCAGTACTTC.

The V call is TRBV7-3, the J call TRBJ1-2; D perhaps matches TRBD1 (6 bases). With 4 bases removed from V and 8 bases from J, the gap between germline ends came to 8 bases. Germline CDR1 is SGHTA and CDR2 is FQGTGA. This CDR3 is 11 amino acids long. CDR3 in DNA: TGTGCCAGCAGCTCTGGGGGCGGCTACACCTTC. This translates into CASSSGGGYTF.